The TCR beta chain under discussion was sequenced for a study of T cell clonality in common variable immunodeficiency. This clone occurred many times. The antigen is unknown. Produced via immunoSEQ multiplex PCR; TCRdb's table is partial and in-frame only. Listed for the sample are under 60,000 clones, none seen a single time. Both groups were predominantly of Caucasian heritage. Blood samples were heparinized, roughly 5 to 8.5 ml per donor. General study results and limits: The cause of increased CVID clonality remains unclear without subpopulation sequencing.

Material: peripheral blood mononuclear cells. This receptor was obtained from a person between 18 and 75 years old in good health.

The CDR3 spells CASSPDGSGTSARNEQFF. The sequenced part of the CDR3 DNA is TGTGCCAGCTCACCCGATGGTTCCGGGACTAGCGCACGAAATGAG. The rearrangement joins TRBV18 to TRBJ2-1; TRBD2 matches 10 bases. The read ends 3 residues before the CDR3 terminus; that terminus is restored from the germline J gene. The CDR3 runs to 18 residues. V was clipped by 3 bases and J by 7 bases; unmatched bases: 15. The V gene's germline CDR1 is KGHSH and CDR2 LQKENI. Full variable domain (missing parts from reference TRBV18 and TRBJ2-1): NAGVMQNPRHLVRRRGQEARLRCSPMKGHSHVYWYRQLPEEGLKFMVYLQKENIIDESGMPKERFSAEFPKEGPSILRIQQVVRGDSAAYFCASSPDGSGTSARNEQFFGPGTRLTVL.